This TCR beta chain is from a study of blood T cell repertoires in COVID-19. The wider study: Specimens from acute and convalescent COVID-19 originated in the United States, Italy and Spain.

Trimming left V 7 bases short and J 2 bases short, with 20 bases between. This CDR3 has 16 amino acids. Germline CDR1 is SGHRS and CDR2 is YFSETQ. Living in 24 US areas, the participants were between roughly 18 and 90 years of age. Two negative PCRs, clearance, or symptom resolution had been documented for recovered Cohort 3 donors. Sequencing used immunoSEQ multiplex PCR; TCRdb keeps in-frame clones, though not all of them. The sample holds over 400,000 clones, about 88% seen once. V is TRBV5-1 and J is TRBJ2-3, with TRBD2 as a possible D gene (7 bases). The receptor's source is an older woman who had recovered from COVID-19. The sample comprised PBMCs or T cells enriched from blood (not recorded which). CDR3 protein: CASSKGGTAPTDTQYF. DNA of the CDR3: TGCGCCAGCTCAAAGGGGGGGACGGCACCCACAGATACGCAGTATTTT.